The next 13 T cell receptor beta chains were all read from a single sample in a study of naive and memory T cell subsets. Study findings and constraints: Naive repertoires, especially CD8, held a few larger clonotypes, possibly memory cells re-expressing CD45RA.

No antigen has been identified for these receptors. An equimolar mix of two oligonucleotides served as the beta constant-region primer for TRBC1 and TRBC2. The ligated cDNA underwent four PCR rounds using SP2 and nested alpha and beta constant-region primers. TCRdb re-called the UMI-ligation and nested PCR reads with MiXCR, one entry per CDR3 protein. The sample consists of under 150,000 distinct CDR3 sequences, 15% to 25% of them appearing once. Sequences were obtained from naive CD8+ T cells from blood. Receptors were obtained from a human donor in good health.

The V call is TRBV5-4, the J call TRBJ2-1; possible D gene TRBD2, 5 bases. The CDR3 consists of 12 residues. The germline V gene encodes CDR1 SGHNT and CDR2 YYREEE (reference sequence). Trimming cost V 4 bases and J 7 bases, with 9 bases left between them. CDR3 region: CASSRGSNEQFF. CDR3 DNA: TGTGCCAGCAGCCGGGGATCAAATGAGCAGTTCTTC.

This clonotype was detected a few times. This sequence joins TRBV27 and TRBJ2-1; D unclear. The CDR3 sequence is 14 residues long. Germline V gene data show CDR1 as MNHEY and CDR2 as SMNVEV (reference sequence). The ends were cut back, 4 bases at V and 3 bases at J, with 10 bases in the middle. CDR3 DNA: TGTGCCAGCAGTTCTTTACCATTCTACAATGAGCAGTTCTTC. Translating it yields CASSSLPFYNEQFF.

This chain connects TRBV6-2 or TRBV6-3 to TRBJ1-1, with 10 bases fitting TRBD1. V lost 4 bases, J lost 10 bases, and 6 bases stayed unmatched. This CDR3 is 13 amino acids long. Germline V gene lookup returns CDR1 MNHEY and CDR2 SVGEGT. DNA of the CDR3: TGTGCCAGCAGTTGGGGACAGGGGTATGCAGCTTTCTTT. Encoded protein: CASSWGQGYAAFF.

This clonotype has a handful of counts. This chain joins TRBV7-6 and TRBJ2-1, with TRBD2 as a possible D gene (5 bases). The CDR3 consists of 15 residues. V gave up 5 bases and J gave up 4 bases, with 15 bases separating them. Germline assignment: CDR1 SGHVS and CDR2 FNYEAQ. The DNA of the CDR3 is TGTGCCAGCAGCGAATGGAGGTTGGGATACAATGAGCAGTTCTTC. Translation gives CASSEWRLGYNEQFF.

This clonotype was seen a handful of times. The chain is built from TRBV28 and TRBJ2-1; D remains unclear. V was clipped by 6 bases and J by 1 base, with 10 bases between them. The CDR3 sequence is 14 residues long. Germline CDR1 reads MDHEN; CDR2 reads SYDVKM. CDR3 amino acids: CASRYSESYNEQFF. The CDR3 DNA reads as TGTGCCAGCAGATACAGCGAGTCCTACAATGAGCAGTTCTTC.

This clonotype has a handful of counts. This sequence joins TRBV19 and TRBJ1-5; 7 bases match TRBD1. J was trimmed by 6 bases and V by 7 bases; bases with no gene match: 6. The CDR3 totals 13 residues. CDR1 is LNHDA, CDR2 SQIVND, per germline (reference sequence). The CDR3 DNA sequence: TGTGCCAGTAATTACAGGGGTGGTCAGCCCCAGCATTTT. This gives the protein CASNYRGGQPQHF.

V gene TRBV4-1 combines with J gene TRBJ1-4; 8 bases map to TRBD1. With 7 bases clipped from V and 3 bases from J, the junction kept 10 bases outside the gene matches. This CDR3 comprises 16 residues. The germline gives CDR1 MGHRA, CDR2 YSYEKL. CDR3 residues: CASTTAPTGANEKLFF. In DNA, the CDR3 is TGCGCCAGCACCACAGCCCCGACAGGGGCTAATGAAAAACTGTTTTTT.

V and J are TRBV20-1 and TRBJ1-6; D unresolved. Trimming shortened V by 3 bases and J by 4 bases, and 10 bases separated the two germline ends. The CDR3 length is 14 residues. The germline V gene has CDR1 DFQATT and CDR2 SNEGSKA (reference sequence). The CDR3 region is CSASEGGYNSPLHF. The CDR3 nucleotides are TGCAGTGCTAGTGAAGGCGGATATAATTCACCCCTCCACTTT.

The genes are TRBV9 and TRBJ2-7, with D hard to call. The V end was cut by 0 bases, the J end by 0 bases, with 7 bases between. The CDR3 length is 14 residues. Per germline, CDR1 SGDLS and CDR2 YYNGEE. The CDR3 sequence is CASSVDGSSYEQYF. The CDR3 DNA is TGTGCCAGCAGCGTAGATGGCAGCTCCTACGAGCAGTACTTC.

This clonotype was detected ten times or more. This rearrangement joins TRBV30 to TRBJ2-1, with 8 bases identical to TRBD1. The J segment lost 9 bases and the V segment lost 1 base, leaving 11 bases of the junction unmatched. Germline V lookup: CDR1 GTSNPN, CDR2 SVGIG (reference sequence). This CDR3 has 15 amino acids. CDR3: CAWSEGDGTGPEQFF. The CDR3 DNA sequence: TGTGCCTGGAGTGAGGGCGATGGGACAGGACCTGAGCAGTTCTTC. The full variable domain, completed using reference TRBV30 and TRBJ2-1, is SQTIHQWPATLVQPVGSPLSLECTVEGTSNPNLYWYRQAAGRGLQLLFYSVGIGQISSEVPQNLSASRPQDRQFILSSKKLLLSDSGFYLCAWSEGDGTGPEQFFGPGTRLTVL.

The chain carries TRBV7-2 and TRBJ2-5; possibly TRBD2 for D (5 bases). CDR3 length equals 16 residues. Per germline, CDR1 SGHTA and CDR2 FQGNSA. Trimming removed 6 bases from V and 3 bases from J, with 20 bases in between. CDR3 amino acids: CASSSSKLEGEETQYF. CDR3 DNA sequence: TGTGCCAGCAGTTCTAGTAAACTAGAGGGAGAAGAGACCCAGTACTTC.

This chain joins TRBV27 and TRBJ2-7; no clear D. Trimming shortened V by 5 bases and J by 6 bases, and 14 bases separated the two germline ends. The CDR3 contains 13 residues. Germline V gene data show CDR1 as MNHEY and CDR2 as SMNVEV (reference sequence). The CDR3 DNA reads TGTGCCAGCAGTGTACGCTCCTGGGCCGAGCAGTACTTC. This gives the protein CASSVRSWAEQYF.

The rearrangement joins TRBV28 to TRBJ1-1, with TRBD1 matching 8 bases. This CDR3 is 15 amino acids long. The ends lost 6 bases at V and 1 base at J; junction bases unmatched: 7. Per the germline V gene, CDR1 is MDHEN and CDR2 is SYDVKM. CDR3 loop: CASSSGQGTNTEAFF. In DNA, the CDR3 is TGTGCCAGCAGCTCAGGACAGGGAACGAACACTGAAGCTTTCTTT.